The count of the clone carrying this T cell receptor (beta chain) is one. Per the original methods: Estimates of nucleated cell counts were drawn from the amplification of reference gene primers. Produced via immunoSEQ multiplex PCR; TCRdb's table is partial and in-frame only. V and J calls plus clone size are reproduced from that table; the DNA served to infer D and trimming. The sample contains approximately 350,000 clones, 70% to 90% of which appear only once. These data belong to a study of blood T cell repertoires in COVID-19. Study as a whole: COVID-19 samples, acute and convalescent, were from the United States, Italy and Spain. PBMCs, B-cell-depleted T cells, or T cells provided the cDNA or gDNA that made up the material.

Sequenced input: peripheral blood. This receptor was taken from a man between 40 and 49 years old with acute or convalescent COVID-19.

The CDR3 reads CASSVGTGVHSPLHF. The CDR3 nucleotides read TGTGCCAGCAGCGTAGGGACAGGGGTGCATTCACCCCTCCACTTT. The genes are TRBV9 and TRBJ1-6; the match to TRBD1 covers 9 bases. V gave up 0 bases and J gave up 8 bases; unmatched junction bases: 3. The CDR3 spans 15 residues. Per the germline V gene, CDR1 is SGDLS and CDR2 is YYNGEE.